The 8 T cell receptor beta chains in this list originate from one sample, sequenced in a study of T cells in Graves' hyperthyroidism and ophthalmopathy. Amplification of TCR beta CDR3 regions used RNA as the template. During a first-round RT-PCR of the TCR CDR3, the HTBI primer set was used. MiXCR was run by TCRdb on the multiplex PCR reads, yielding one entry per CDR3 protein. The table has about 290,000 distinct CDR3 sequences, roughly 13% seen once. Specimen: blood. These receptors all come from a woman between 35 and 50 years old with Graves' hyperthyroidism.

The V gene is TRBV5-6, the J gene TRBJ2-5; D perhaps matches TRBD1 (5 bases). Germline V gene sequence: CDR1 SGHDT, CDR2 YYEEEE. The CDR3 is 14 amino acids. Trimming left V 5 bases short and J 4 bases short, with 15 bases between. CDR3 in amino acids: CASRTVGRGETQYF. CDR3 DNA sequence: TGTGCCAGCAGGACTGTGGGAAGGGGAGAGACCCAGTACTTC. The full variable domain, with the rest looked up from reference TRBV5-6 and TRBJ2-5, is DAGVTQSPTHLIKTRGQQVTLRCSPKSGHDTVSWYQQALGQGPQFIFQYYEEEERQRGNFPDRFSGHQFPNYSSELNVNALLLGDSALYLCASRTVGRGETQYFGPGTRLLVL.

Comment on this clonotype: A much larger clone is a single base away; this may be a read error. The chain employs TRBV27 and TRBJ2-1; the D gene is possibly TRBD2 (6 bases). The CDR3 consists of 12 residues. Looked up from germline, CDR1 is MNHEY and CDR2 is SMNVEV (reference sequence). The DNA for the CDR3 is TGTACCACGGGACTCTCCTACAATGAGCAGTTCTTC. Translated, it gives CTTGLSYNEQFF.

This clonotype was observed many times. This chain links TRBV19 with TRBJ1-1; perhaps TRBD1 as D (6 bases). Looked up from germline, CDR1 is LNHDA and CDR2 is SQIVND (reference sequence). The CDR3 loop spans 16 amino acids. V shed 6 bases and J shed 0 bases, with 17 bases lying between them. The CDR3 loop is CASRPLTGVMNTEAFF. CDR3 DNA: TGTGCCAGTAGACCACTGACAGGAGTAATGAACACTGAAGCTTTCTTT.

This chain joins TRBV19 and TRBJ1-2; D remains unclear. Germline loops: CDR1 LNHDA, CDR2 SQIVND (reference sequence). With 9 bases removed from V and 8 bases from J, the gap between germline ends came to 13 bases. The CDR3 is 11 amino acids. CDR3 in DNA: TGTGCCAGCCGGGTGGACCGGGGCTACACCTTC. Translating gives CASRVDRGYTF.

V and J are TRBV10-2 and TRBJ2-1; D perhaps matches TRBD2 (7 bases). The germline V gene has CDR1 WSHSY and CDR2 SAAADI. Trimming removed 8 bases from V and 8 bases from J, with 25 bases in between. CDR3 length: 16 amino acids. CDR3 region: CASSLLPPGGFDEQFF. The CDR3, as DNA: TGCGCCAGCTCCCTCCTCCCCCCGGGGGGCTTCGATGAGCAGTTCTTC.

This clonotype was found many times. The rearrangement joins TRBV28 to TRBJ1-2; TRBD1 matches 8 bases. Germline lookup yields CDR1 MDHEN and CDR2 SYDVKM. V gave up 5 bases and J gave up 4 bases; unmatched junction bases: 15. The CDR3 extends over 17 amino acids. The CDR3 loop is CASSPAGTGPPPYGYTF. CDR3 in DNA: TGTGCCAGCAGTCCCGCCGGGACAGGCCCACCTCCCTATGGCTACACCTTC.

The chain combines TRBV6-2 or TRBV6-3 with TRBJ2-5, with 12 bases that match TRBD2. Per the germline V gene, CDR1 is MNHEY and CDR2 is SVGEGT. The CDR3 consists of 14 residues. V lost 9 bases, J lost 5 bases, and 7 bases stayed unmatched. The CDR3 loop reads CASILAGGPETQYF. The CDR3 nucleotides read TGTGCCAGTATCCTAGCGGGAGGGCCGGAGACCCAGTACTTC.

This clonotype was found many times. The chain joins TRBV19 to TRBJ2-7; tentatively, D is TRBD2 (5 bases). This CDR3 has 12 amino acids. V gave up 4 bases and J gave up 2 bases, with 6 bases separating them. Looked up from germline, CDR1 is LNHDA and CDR2 is SQIVND (reference sequence). CDR3 DNA sequence: TGTGCCAGTAGTACGGGAACCTACGAGCAGTACTTC. This gives the protein CASSTGTYEQYF.